The sequence of this T cell receptor (beta chain) was determined in a study of molecular identifiers for immune sequencing clone quantification. Broader study findings: Detection of one spiked Jurkat cell's TCR RNA reportedly worked in one million naive cells.

The CDR3 loop spans 15 amino acids. Germline trimming cut 3 bases from V and 1 base from J; bases unmatched to any gene: 4. Germline CDR1 reads KGHDR; CDR2 reads SFDVKD. TCRdb re-called the PCR reads through MiXCR, storing one row per CDR3 protein. Found here are some 650,000 distinct CDR3 sequences, about 20% of them singletons; the top ten hold about 0.9%. This clonotype has ten or more counts. The antigen remains unidentified. The authors gated naive CD8 T cells as CD8+CD4-CCR7+CD45RA+ for sorting. This clonotype was sampled from a human donor in good health. Some libraries in this study had Jurkat cell RNA spiked in. The specimen was naive CD8+ T cells from blood, with Jurkat cell RNA spiked in. Subset in this sample: FACS-sorted CD8+CD4-CCR7+CD45RA+ naive T cells. V is TRBV24-1 and J is TRBJ2-5; 7 bases line up with TRBD2. CDR3 amino acids: CATSDHGTIQETQYF. CDR3 bases: TGTGCCACCAGTGATCACGGGACTATCCAAGAGACCCAGTACTTC.